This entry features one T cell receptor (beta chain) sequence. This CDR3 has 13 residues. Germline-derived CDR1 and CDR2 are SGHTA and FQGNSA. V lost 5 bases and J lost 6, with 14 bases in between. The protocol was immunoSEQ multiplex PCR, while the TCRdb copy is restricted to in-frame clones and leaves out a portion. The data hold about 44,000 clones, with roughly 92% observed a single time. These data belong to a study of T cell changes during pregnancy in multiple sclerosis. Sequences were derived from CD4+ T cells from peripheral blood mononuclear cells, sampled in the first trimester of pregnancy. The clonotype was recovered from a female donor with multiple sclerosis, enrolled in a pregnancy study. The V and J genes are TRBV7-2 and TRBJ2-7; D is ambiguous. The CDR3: CASSNPTLGEQYF. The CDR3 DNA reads TGTGCCAGCAGCAACCCAACTCTTGGCGAGCAGTACTTC. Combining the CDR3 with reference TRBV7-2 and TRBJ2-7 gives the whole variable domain GAGVSQSPSNKVTEKGKDVELRCDPISGHTALYWYRQSLGQGLEFLIYFQGNSAPDKSGLPSDRFSAERTGGSVSTLTIQRTQQEDSAVYLCASSNPTLGEQYFGPGTRLTVT.